Listed here are 30 T cell receptor beta chains from one sample, sequenced in a study of early T cells in non-severe SARS-CoV-2 infection. Each CDR3 protein is one row after TCRdb ran MiXCR on the 5' RACE reads. The data show around 60,000 distinct CDR3 sequences, with 20% to 25% seen just once and 15% to 20% held by the top ten. The sequences come from whole blood, collected at baseline. The receptor set was obtained from an adult who was a healthcare worker with PCR-confirmed SARS-CoV-2 infection or an uninfected control (not recorded which).

This clonotype was recorded a few times. This chain joins TRBV12-3 or TRBV12-4 and TRBJ2-5, with D possibly called TRBD1 or TRBD2 (5 bases each). The germline V and J ends were trimmed by 3 bases and 6 bases, with 14 bases remaining between them. CDR3 size: 14 residues. The CDR3 region has the DNA TGTGCCAGCAGTTTTAACTCTTTGGGACAGACCCAGTACTTC. This codes for CASSFNSLGQTQYF.

In this sample, this clonotype turned up a few times. For the CDR3, the DNA is TGTGCCAGCCTTCCTGGCGGGGGTTTCAATGAGCAGTTCTTC. Translating gives CASLPGGGFNEQFF. This rearrangement joins TRBV7-9 to TRBJ2-1; 7 nucleotides align to TRBD2. Germline assignment: CDR1 SEHNR and CDR2 FQNEAQ (reference sequence). The CDR3 totals 14 residues. Trimming took 8 bases from V and 6 from J; bases not matched to a gene: 10.

This clonotype was detected many times. V gene TRBV12-3 or TRBV12-4 combines with J gene TRBJ2-3, with 7 bases fitting TRBD2. V lost 3 bases and J lost 8; bases outside the gene matches: 2. The CDR3 spans 12 residues. The CDR3 region is CASSFRLATQYF. DNA of the CDR3: TGTGCCAGCAGTTTTCGACTAGCTACGCAGTATTTT.

This clonotype was counted at least ten times. V is TRBV11-2 and J is TRBJ2-3; 9 nucleotides line up with TRBD2. The CDR3 extends over 17 amino acids. Germline values: CDR1 SGHAT, CDR2 FQNNGV. V lost 3 bases and J lost 2; bases outside the gene matches: 9. CDR3 nucleotides: TGTGCCAGCAGCTTGGAGTATAGCGGGGGCCCCACAGATACGCAGTATTTT. Translated: CASSLEYSGGPTDTQYF.

This clonotype was observed a handful of times. J is TRBJ2-3 and V is TRBV10-2; no firm D call. V gave up 0 bases and J gave up 6 bases, with 10 bases separating them. Germline V gene lookup returns CDR1 WSHSY and CDR2 SAAADI. This CDR3 contains 14 residues. The CDR3 sequence is CASSESGWSDTQYF. The CDR3 DNA is TGCGCCAGCAGTGAGTCGGGTTGGTCCGATACGCAGTATTTT.

The rearrangement links TRBV5-1 to TRBJ2-7; TRBD2 aligns across 11 bases. Trimming at V came to 4 bases and at J to 7 bases, leaving 13 bases not matched to a gene. In germline, CDR1 is SGHRS, CDR2 YFSETQ. CDR3 length: 16 amino acids. This CDR3 is CASSRVGLAVPLEQYF. DNA for the CDR3: TGCGCCAGCAGCCGCGTGGGACTAGCGGTACCTTTGGAGCAGTACTTC. The whole variable domain, filled in from reference TRBV5-1 and TRBJ2-7, reads KAGVTQTPRYLIKTRGQQVTLSCSPISGHRSVSWYQQTPGQGLQFLFEYFSETQRNKGNFPGRFSGRQFSNSRSEMNVSTLELGDSALYLCASSRVGLAVPLEQYFGPGTRLTVT.

At least ten counts were recorded for this clonotype. This chain connects TRBV6-5 to TRBJ1-2; D uncertain. The germline V gene encodes CDR1 MNHEY and CDR2 SVGAGI. The V and J ends lost 0 bases and 3 bases respectively, with 8 bases between them. The CDR3 has 14 amino acids. The CDR3: CASSYSAGDYGYTF. The CDR3 coding sequence is TGTGCCAGCAGTTACTCGGCAGGAGACTATGGCTACACCTTC.

In its sample, this clonotype was seen many times. V is TRBV3-1 and J is TRBJ2-3; 11 bases fit TRBD2. V lost 3 bases, J lost 4 bases, and 9 bases stayed unmatched. The length of the CDR3 is 17 residues. CDR1 LGHDT and CDR2 YNNKEL come from the germline V gene (reference sequence). The DNA for the CDR3 is TGTGCCAGCAGCCATCATGCCGGGACTAGCGGTTCAGATACGCAGTATTTT. Amino acid sequence: CASSHHAGTSGSDTQYF.

The chain links TRBV20-1 to TRBJ2-1, with unresolved D. Germline V gene lookup returns CDR1 DFQATT and CDR2 SNEGSKA (reference sequence). This CDR3 contains 10 residues. V lost 5 bases and J lost 4, with 3 bases in between. The CDR3: CSAFYNEQFF. The DNA of the CDR3 is TGCAGTGCTTTTTACAATGAGCAGTTCTTC.

The rearrangement joins TRBV6-1 to TRBJ2-7, with 9 nucleotides matching TRBD2. V was clipped by 7 bases and J by 5 bases; unmatched bases: 15. Per the germline V gene, CDR1 is MNHNS and CDR2 is SASEGT. CDR3 length: 16 residues. The CDR3 spells CASNVLAGSNSDEQYF. The DNA for the CDR3 is TGTGCCAGCAACGTCCTAGCGGGGAGTAACTCGGACGAGCAGTACTTC.

This clonotype appeared a few times. CDR3 region: CASSPKWGETQYF. CDR3 bases: TGTGCCAGCAGCCCTAAGTGGGGAGAGACCCAGTACTTC. V is TRBV7-3 and J is TRBJ2-5; no firm D call. V was cut by 5 bases and J by 4 bases, with 11 bases left in between. This CDR3 is 13 amino acids long. CDR1 is SGHTA, CDR2 FQGTGA, per germline.

V gene TRBV2 combines with J gene TRBJ2-7; D could derive from TRBD1 or TRBD2 (5 bases each). Deletions cut 3 bases from V and 2 bases from J, with 14 bases between. Germline loops: CDR1 SNHLY, CDR2 FYNNEI. This CDR3 is 15 amino acids long. CDR3 sequence: CASSDPSRDAYEQYF. Here the CDR3 DNA reads TGTGCCAGCAGTGACCCCAGCAGGGACGCCTACGAGCAGTACTTC.

This clonotype turned up a few times. The conserved closing phenylalanine or tryptophan is absent in this CDR3, likely reflecting a read error. Because the CDR3's place on the DNA is in doubt, the DNA is left out and the CDR3 is given as listed by TCRdb. The chain uses TRBV5-5 and TRBJ2-1; the table names TRBD1, a call not compared with the DNA. The CDR3 adds up to 13 amino acids, both ends counted. From germline, CDR1 is SGHKS and CDR2 YYEKEE (reference sequence). This CDR3 reads CASSLAPTSAPNL.

This clonotype has just a few counts. The V call is TRBV12-3 or TRBV12-4, the J call TRBJ2-5; D remains ambiguous. The CDR3 spans 13 residues. Trimming cost V 5 bases and J 8 bases, with 15 bases left between them. The CDR3 DNA is TGTGCCAGCAGTCTCGGAGACCGGAGAACCCAGTACTTC. Protein: CASSLGDRRTQYF.

This clonotype occurred a few times. V and J are TRBV30 and TRBJ1-1, with unresolved D. Per germline, CDR1 GTSNPN and CDR2 SVGIG (reference sequence). This CDR3 spans 15 amino acids. Deletions cut 2 bases from V and 5 bases from J, with 18 bases between. CDR3 nucleotide sequence: TGTGCCTGGAGTTTCTCACCAGTTAAGAGTACTGAAGCTTTCTTT. Translation: CAWSFSPVKSTEAFF.

This clonotype was observed a few times. The chain recombines TRBV20-1 with TRBJ2-3; 8 bases fit TRBD2. This CDR3 has 14 amino acids. The V segment lost 6 bases and the J segment 0 bases; nucleotides outside the gene matches: 5. CDR1 and CDR2 (germline): DFQATT, SNEGSKA (reference sequence). The CDR3 loop is CSARQRGSTDTQYF. The CDR3 coding sequence is TGCAGTGCCAGGCAGCGGGGGAGCACAGATACGCAGTATTTT.

This clonotype has ten or more counts. The V gene is TRBV7-3, the J gene TRBJ2-3; no clear D. The CDR3 loop spans 14 amino acids. Between the trimmed V and J ends, which lost 1 base and 5 bases, there was a span of 10 bases. Germline V gives CDR1 SGHTA, CDR2 FQGTGA. The CDR3 region has the DNA TGTGCCAGCAGCTTAATAGGGCCGGGAGATACGCAGTATTTT. This codes for CASSLIGPGDTQYF. Variable domain in full (rest from reference TRBV7-3 and TRBJ2-3): GAGVSQTPSNKVTEKGKYVELRCDPISGHTALYWYRQSLGQGPEFLIYFQGTGAADDSGLPNDRFFAVRPEGSVSTLKIQRTERGDSAVYLCASSLIGPGDTQYFGPGTRLTVL.

This clonotype was seen more than once but under ten times. The gene calls are TRBV7-8 and TRBJ2-2; 7 bases align to TRBD2. The V and J ends lost 4 bases and 0 bases, in that order; junction bases with no gene match: 5. Germline V lookup: CDR1 SGHVS, CDR2 FQNEAQ. The CDR3 is 16 amino acids. The CDR3 protein is CASSYSGRPNTGELFF. The DNA of the CDR3 is TGTGCCAGCAGCTATAGCGGGCGGCCGAACACCGGGGAGCTGTTTTTT. Using reference TRBV7-8 and TRBJ2-2 for the parts outside the CDR3, the full variable domain is GAGVSQSPRYKVAKRGQDVALRCDPISGHVSLFWYQQALGQGPEFLTYFQNEAQLDKSGLPSDRFFAERPEGSVSTLKIQRTQQEDSAVYLCASSYSGRPNTGELFFGEGSRLTVL.

The rearrangement links TRBV5-1 to TRBJ2-1; no clear D. The CDR3 has 14 residues. V lost 0 bases and J 15 bases, leaving 19 bases between the germline ends. The germline V gene has CDR1 SGHRS and CDR2 YFSETQ. CDR3 sequence (DNA): TGCGCCAGCAGCTTGGCCGAGTCTCGGGTCAGGCCGTTCTTC. It codes for CASSLAESRVRPFF. Full variable domain (outside the CDR3, taken from reference TRBV5-1 and TRBJ2-1): KAGVTQTPRYLIKTRGQQVTLSCSPISGHRSVSWYQQTPGQGLQFLFEYFSETQRNKGNFPGRFSGRQFSNSRSEMNVSTLELGDSALYLCASSLAESRVRPFFGPGTRLTVL.

This sequence joins TRBV5-5 and TRBJ1-1; D gene unclear. The V gene's germline CDR1 is SGHKS and CDR2 YYEKEE (reference sequence). CDR3 length: 12 amino acids. V was clipped by 4 bases and J by 1 base, with 5 bases between them. In DNA, the CDR3 is TGTGCCAGCAGCATAGGGAACACTGAAGCTTTCTTT. Amino acid sequence: CASSIGNTEAFF.

This clonotype came up a few times. V usage is TRBV13 and J usage is TRBJ2-5; 13 bases fit TRBD2. With 5 bases clipped from V and 5 bases from J, the junction kept 8 bases outside the gene matches. This CDR3 is 16 amino acids long. CDR1 and CDR2 from the germline V gene are PRHDT and FYEKMQ (reference sequence). The CDR3 spells CASSILTSGGLETQYF. The CDR3 coding sequence is TGTGCCAGCAGCATCCTGACTAGCGGGGGGCTGGAGACCCAGTACTTC.

The chain employs TRBV7-2 and TRBJ2-1, with D perhaps assigned TRBD1 or TRBD2 (6 bases each). The germline gives CDR1 SGHTA, CDR2 FQGNSA. The ends were cut back, 3 bases at V and 8 bases at J, with 11 bases in the middle. This CDR3 region has 13 residues. CDR3 sequence reads: CASSLAGEDEQFF. CDR3 DNA: TGTGCCAGCAGCTTGGCAGGGGAGGATGAGCAGTTCTTC.

The chain employs TRBV13 and TRBJ2-3; 11 positions match TRBD2. CDR3 length: 15 amino acids. The germline V gene has CDR1 PRHDT and CDR2 FYEKMQ (reference sequence). V lost 6 bases, J lost 5 bases, and 7 bases stayed unmatched. The CDR3 here is CASRPGLAGEDTQYF. As DNA, the CDR3 is TGTGCCAGCAGACCCGGACTAGCGGGTGAAGATACGCAGTATTTT.

This clonotype was observed a single time. The chain combines TRBV6-6 with TRBJ1-1; no definite D call. Trimming removed 6 bases at V and 2 bases at J, with 7 bases between. Germline assignment: CDR1 MNHNY and CDR2 SVGAGI (reference sequence). This CDR3 is 12 amino acids long. Written as DNA, the CDR3 is TGTGCCAGCAGGACGGCTAACACTGAAGCTTTCTTT. This gives the protein CASRTANTEAFF.

This clonotype was picked up a small number of times. This chain links TRBV20-1 with TRBJ2-2; 12 nucleotides line up with TRBD2. The CDR3 consists of 15 residues. The V gene end was trimmed by 6 bases and the J gene end by 4 bases; junction bases not matched to a gene: 6. Germline CDR1 is DFQATT and CDR2 is SNEGSKA (reference sequence). The CDR3 DNA reads TGCAGTGCCCTCCCGGGACTAGCGGGCACCGGGGAGCTGTTTTTT. Its protein is CSALPGLAGTGELFF.

J is TRBJ1-4 and V is TRBV7-2, with D possibly TRBD1 on 5 matching bases. V lost 3 bases and J 7 bases, leaving 15 bases between the germline ends. The CDR3 extends over 15 amino acids. Germline CDR1 reads SGHTA; CDR2 reads FQGNSA. The CDR3 reads CASSLSGYGGEKLFF. The DNA of the CDR3 is TGTGCCAGCAGCTTGAGCGGGTATGGGGGTGAAAAACTGTTTTTT.

This clonotype was counted between two and nine times. The chain has TRBV10-3 and TRBJ1-1; D gene unclear. In germline, CDR1 is ENHRY, CDR2 SYGVKD. This CDR3 comprises 13 residues. V was cut by 6 bases and J by 2 bases, with 10 bases left in between. The CDR3 region is CAIRAQTNTEAFF. Written as DNA, the CDR3 is TGTGCCATCAGGGCACAGACTAACACTGAAGCTTTCTTT.

V gene TRBV7-6 combines with J gene TRBJ2-2; 7 bases align to TRBD1. The ends lost 1 base at V and 4 bases at J; junction bases unmatched: 6. The CDR3 is made up of 16 amino acids. CDR1 is SGHVS, CDR2 FNYEAQ, per germline. CDR3 region: CASSLGQGVSTGELFF. The CDR3, as DNA: TGTGCCAGCAGCTTAGGACAGGGAGTCAGCACCGGGGAGCTGTTTTTT.

J is TRBJ2-1 and V is TRBV4-2, with a possible D match to TRBD2 (5 bases). CDR1 and CDR2 from the germline V gene are LGHNA and YNFKEQ. Trimming stripped 2 bases from V and 8 bases from J, with 19 bases between. This CDR3 is 16 amino acids long. The CDR3 bases are TGTGCCAGCAGCCAATGGCAGTCTAGCCCCGGGGATGAGCAGTTCTTC. Translating it yields CASSQWQSSPGDEQFF.

This clonotype occurred a few times. V gene TRBV4-1 combines with J gene TRBJ2-3; D remains ambiguous. Trimming took 4 bases from V and 7 from J, leaving 12 bases between them. CDR3 length equals 13 residues. Germline V lookup: CDR1 MGHRA, CDR2 YSYEKL. The CDR3 region has the DNA TGCGCCAGCAGCCTTGAAAAGCCATATACGCAGTATTTT. Amino acid sequence: CASSLEKPYTQYF.